This T cell receptor (beta chain) came from a study of OX40 agonist ivuxolimab in advanced cancers. Study findings and constraints: In the expanded peripheral T cells, antigen specificity was never determined.

About this clone itself: The antigen is not known.

Some clones are missing from TCRdb's copy, which holds only in-frame ones; the method was immunoSEQ multiplex PCR. The profile shows approximately 50,000 clones, about 80% of them singletons. The CDR3 covers 14 residues. The germline V and J ends were trimmed by 4 bases and 6 bases, with 14 bases remaining between them. Per germline, CDR1 MNHNS and CDR2 SASEGT. The TCR sequence derives from an adult with an advanced solid tumor such as melanoma, head and neck, liver or kidney cancer. V usage is TRBV6-1 and J usage is TRBJ2-3; tentative D call: TRBD2 (5 bases). Sequenced material: CD4+ or CD8+ T cells sorted from blood, taken in a trial of the OX40 agonist ivuxolimab. CDR3 protein: CASSGGGLGDTQYF. CDR3 sequence (DNA): TGTGCCAGCAGTGGGGGTGGACTGGGTGATACGCAGTATTTT.